This T cell receptor (beta chain) originates from a study of T cells in Graves' hyperthyroidism and ophthalmopathy. Study-wide background: The authors collected peripheral blood at initial diagnosis, before any treatment.

Study results and limitations: By a 13 V-J model, ophthalmopathy was set apart from stable hyperthyroidism.

Trimming took 2 bases from V and 7 from J, leaving 11 bases between them. Germline values: CDR1 DFQATT, CDR2 SNEGSKA (reference sequence). This CDR3 comprises 12 residues. Regions amplified from RNA transcripts were the TCR beta CDR3 regions. HTBI primers were the set used in a first-round RT-PCR of the TCR CDR3. A single record per CDR3 protein comes from TCRdb applying MiXCR to the multiplex PCR reads. Of 370,000 or so distinct CDR3 sequences detected, roughly 14% appear once; the ten largest clones hold around a quarter. This clonotype has a count of ten or more. Its antigen is not known. Patients aged 18 to 65 with hyperthyroidism were newly diagnosed, with duration under 2 months.

The clonotype originates from a woman younger than 30 with Graves' hyperthyroidism that later progressed to Graves' ophthalmopathy. Sequencing was carried out using blood. J is TRBJ1-2 and V is TRBV20-1; no definite D call. CDR3 region: CSARMDGVGYTF. CDR3 coding DNA: TGCAGTGCTAGAATGGACGGGGTTGGCTACACCTTC.